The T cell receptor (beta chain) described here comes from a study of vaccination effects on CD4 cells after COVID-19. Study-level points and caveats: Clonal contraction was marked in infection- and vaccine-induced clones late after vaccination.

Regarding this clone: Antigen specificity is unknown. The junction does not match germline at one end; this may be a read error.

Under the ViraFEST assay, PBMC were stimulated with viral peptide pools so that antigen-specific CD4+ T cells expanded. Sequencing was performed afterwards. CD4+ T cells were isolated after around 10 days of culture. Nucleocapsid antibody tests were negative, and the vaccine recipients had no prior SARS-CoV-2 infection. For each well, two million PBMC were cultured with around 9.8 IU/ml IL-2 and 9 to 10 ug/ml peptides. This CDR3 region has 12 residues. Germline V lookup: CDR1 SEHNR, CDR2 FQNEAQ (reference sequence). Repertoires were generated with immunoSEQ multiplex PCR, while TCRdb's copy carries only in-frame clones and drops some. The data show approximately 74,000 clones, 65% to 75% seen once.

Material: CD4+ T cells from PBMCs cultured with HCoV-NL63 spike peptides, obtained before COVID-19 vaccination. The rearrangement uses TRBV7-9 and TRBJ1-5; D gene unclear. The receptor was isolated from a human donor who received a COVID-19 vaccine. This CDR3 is CASTHRVRWWDF. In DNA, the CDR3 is TGTGCCAGCACCCATAGAGTGAGATGGTGGGATTTT.